This T cell receptor beta chain is drawn from a study of blood T cell repertoires in COVID-19. Whole-study context: The cDNA or gDNA used as material had been derived from T cells, B-cell-depleted T cells, or PBMCs.

This CDR3 is built from 16 residues. Trimming cost V 4 bases and J 1 base; bases outside gene matches: 7. The V gene's germline CDR1 is SGHNT and CDR2 YENEEA. This clone was seen once. The repertoire was sequenced with immunoSEQ multiplex PCR; TCRdb's copy has only in-frame clones and lacks some. The table includes about 83,000 clones, around nine tenths detected once. The chain uses TRBV11-3 and TRBJ2-1, with 7 positions matching TRBD1. Sequencing used peripheral blood. This receptor was obtained from an older man with active or convalescent COVID-19. The CDR3 DNA reads TGTGCCAGCAGCTCAGGGGGACAGCGGTCCTACAATGAGCAGTTCTTC. Its translation is CASSSGGQRSYNEQFF.